Following are 2 T cell receptor beta chains from one sample sequenced in a study of CD8+ T cells in alopecia areata (dated by TCRdb to the late 2010s). The treatment or condition label corresponds to: oral pan-JAK inhibitor, 5-10 mg twice daily. Libraries were constructed by the immunoSEQ multiplex PCR assay. To provide template for TCR sequencing, every sample had RNA extracted and reverse transcribed into cDNA. In TCRdb, the immuneACCESS table is reduced to in-frame sequences with V and J assigned. These tables do not hold every clone; where another copy was compared, an unresolved V gene accounts for under half, and the others remain unexplained. Within this sample are more than 200,000 clones, with around 43% of them counted one time only. The ten top clones hold around 2.8% of the sample. The starting material was CD4+ T cells sorted from blood, obtained around week 36, from a patient treated with tofacitinib. The source is a human donor with alopecia areata.

This chain connects TRBV15 to TRBJ1-3; D call uncertain. The CDR3 is 11 residues long. Germline CDR1 is LNHNV and CDR2 is YYDKDF (reference sequence). The germline V and J ends were trimmed by 7 bases and 2 bases, with 3 bases remaining between them. The CDR3 DNA reads TGTGCCACCACAGCTGGAAACACCATATATTTT. It translates to CATTAGNTIYF.

The chain uses TRBV28 and TRBJ2-7, with D uncertain. CDR1 is MDHEN and CDR2 is SYDVKM in the germline V gene. Trimming stripped 0 bases from V and 0 bases from J, with 3 bases between. This CDR3 region has 13 residues. The CDR3 DNA follows: TGTGCCAGCAGTTTATGGCGCTCCTACGAGCAGTACTTC. This gives the protein CASSLWRSYEQYF.